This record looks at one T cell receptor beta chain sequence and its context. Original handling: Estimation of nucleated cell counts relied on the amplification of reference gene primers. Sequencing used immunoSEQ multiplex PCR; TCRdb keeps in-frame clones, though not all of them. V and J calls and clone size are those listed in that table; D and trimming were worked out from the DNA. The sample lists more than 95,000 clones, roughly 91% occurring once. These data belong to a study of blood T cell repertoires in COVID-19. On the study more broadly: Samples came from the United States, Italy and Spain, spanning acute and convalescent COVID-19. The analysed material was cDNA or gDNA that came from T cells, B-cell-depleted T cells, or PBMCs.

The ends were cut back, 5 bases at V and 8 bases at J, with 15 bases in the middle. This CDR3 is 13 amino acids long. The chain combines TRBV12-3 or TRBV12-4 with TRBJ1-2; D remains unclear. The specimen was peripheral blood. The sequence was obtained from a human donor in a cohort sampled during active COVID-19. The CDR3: CASSLPPGSGYTF. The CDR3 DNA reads TGTGCCAGCAGTCTGCCGCCCGGGAGCGGCTACACCTTC.